Shown below are 27 T cell receptor beta chains from a single sample sequenced in a study of T cell responses to AZD1222 COVID-19 vaccine. Some clones are missing from TCRdb's copy, which holds only in-frame ones; the method was immunoSEQ multiplex PCR. The repertoire has 93,000 or so clones, 90% of them found once; the top ten carry about 4.8%. The starting material was peripheral blood, obtained on day 0 of AZD1222 vaccination. These receptors were taken from an adult in good health.

A few counts support this clone. The chain combines TRBV12-3 or TRBV12-4 with TRBJ2-1, with D uncertain. CDR3 length equals 13 residues. The V end lost 1 base, the J end lost 7 bases, and 8 bases lay between the germline ends. Here the CDR3 reads CASSLGIGNEQFF. In DNA, the CDR3 is TGTGCCAGCAGTTTAGGGATAGGGAATGAGCAGTTCTTC.

The V gene is TRBV6-5, the J gene TRBJ1-1, with D unresolved. CDR3 length equals 13 residues. Germline values: CDR1 MNHEY, CDR2 SVGAGI. The V end lost 7 bases, the J end lost 5 bases, and 14 bases lay between the germline ends. The CDR3: CASNRLRGTEAFF. CDR3 sequence (DNA): TGTGCCAGCAACCGACTGCGGGGAACTGAAGCTTTCTTT.

The gene calls are TRBV7-2 and TRBJ1-1; D uncertain. V lost 6 bases and J 4 bases, leaving 12 bases between the germline ends. The CDR3 is made up of 13 amino acids. The V gene's germline CDR1 is SGHTA and CDR2 FQGNSA. The CDR3 sequence is CASSRSGTTEAFF. The CDR3 bases are TGTGCCAGCAGTCGTTCAGGAACCACTGAAGCTTTCTTT. Supplemented by reference TRBV7-2 and TRBJ1-1, the full variable domain reads GAGVSQSPSNKVTEKGKDVELRCDPISGHTALYWYRQSLGQGLEFLIYFQGNSAPDKSGLPSDRFSAERTGGSVSTLTIQRTQQEDSAVYLCASSRSGTTEAFFGQGTRLTVV.

V usage is TRBV28 and J usage is TRBJ1-2; 8 bases map to TRBD1. This CDR3 is built from 13 residues. V dropped 6 bases and J dropped 8; count of bases not matched to a gene: 8. Germline V gives CDR1 MDHEN, CDR2 SYDVKM. The CDR3 DNA reads as TGTGCCAGCAGCCTGACAGGGGTAAGCGGCTACACCTTC. Amino acid sequence: CASSLTGVSGYTF.

This sequence joins TRBV5-1 and TRBJ1-6; D possibly corresponds to TRBD1 (5 bases). CDR3 size: 15 residues. Germline CDR1 SGHRS, CDR2 YFSETQ. V lost 0 bases and J 10 bases, leaving 14 bases between the germline ends. CDR3 sequence reads: CASSLVPGTDSPLHF. DNA of the CDR3: TGCGCCAGCAGCTTGGTTCCGGGGACTGACTCACCCCTCCACTTT.

This chain links TRBV19 with TRBJ1-5; D is ambiguous. Trimming removed 3 bases at V and 0 bases at J, with 9 bases between. The germline CDR1 and CDR2 sequences are LNHDA and SQIVND (reference sequence). This CDR3 region has 15 residues. The CDR3 loop reads CASSMGFYSNQPQHF. CDR3 coding DNA: TGTGCCAGTAGTATGGGCTTTTATAGCAATCAGCCCCAGCATTTT.

This chain links TRBV5-5 with TRBJ1-6; D call uncertain. V was shortened by 2 bases and J by 6 bases, with 9 bases between the two germline ends. The CDR3 contains 14 residues. Germline V gene data show CDR1 as SGHKS and CDR2 as YYEKEE (reference sequence). DNA of the CDR3: TGTGCCAGCAGCTTCGCGGCGGTTAATTCACCCCTCCACTTT. Residues: CASSFAAVNSPLHF.

This chain connects TRBV4-1 to TRBJ1-6; D uncertain. Germline CDR1 MGHRA, CDR2 YSYEKL. Deletions cut 0 bases from V and 0 bases from J, with 6 bases between. This CDR3 comprises 16 residues. The CDR3 bases are TGCGCCAGCAGCCAAGAGACCCGCTCCTATAATTCACCCCTCCACTTT. It is translated as CASSQETRSYNSPLHF.

The gene calls are TRBV19 and TRBJ1-5; TRBD1 matches at 7 bases. CDR3 length: 15 amino acids. Germline V gene data show CDR1 as LNHDA and CDR2 as SQIVND (reference sequence). The junction had 5 bases not matched to a gene; V was cut back by 3 bases and J by 3 bases. The CDR3 nucleotides are TGTGCCAGTAGTATGATGACAGGGTCCAATCAGCCCCAGCATTTT. It encodes CASSMMTGSNQPQHF.

The CDR3 region has the DNA TGTGCCAGTAGGATACAGTTCAATCAGCCCCAGCATTTT. Its translation is CASRIQFNQPQHF. This rearrangement joins TRBV19 to TRBJ1-5, with D unresolved. The CDR3 contains 13 residues. The germline gives CDR1 LNHDA, CDR2 SQIVND (reference sequence). Trimming shortened V by 6 bases and J by 3 bases, and 9 bases separated the two germline ends.

This chain links TRBV6-5 with TRBJ2-3; D not resolved. Looked up from germline, CDR1 is MNHEY and CDR2 is SVGAGI. This CDR3 spans 15 amino acids. The V end lost 6 bases, the J end lost 7 bases, and 20 bases lay between the germline ends. CDR3 sequence reads: CASRTGTLNFNTQYF. The CDR3 DNA follows: TGTGCCAGCAGAACTGGAACTCTCAACTTCAATACGCAGTATTTT.

Here the CDR3 reads CASSGDSSTYGYTF. The CDR3 nucleotides read TGTGCCAGCAGTGGGGACAGCTCAACCTATGGCTACACCTTC. This chain connects TRBV2 to TRBJ1-2, with 7 nucleotides matching TRBD1. Germline V lookup: CDR1 SNHLY, CDR2 FYNNEI. This CDR3 has 14 residues. V gave up 4 bases and J gave up 4 bases; unmatched junction bases: 6.

J is TRBJ1-1 and V is TRBV6-5, with TRBD1 as a possible D gene (5 bases). The CDR3 has 14 amino acids. V was pared by 8 bases and J by 1 base, with 14 bases between. The germline CDR1 and CDR2 sequences are MNHEY and SVGAGI. The CDR3 here is CASGEDTENTEAFF. For the CDR3, the DNA is TGTGCCAGCGGAGAGGACACGGAGAACACTGAAGCTTTCTTT.

The chain couples TRBV10-3 to TRBJ1-3; 9 bases are a match to TRBD1. Germline CDR1 and CDR2: ENHRY and SYGVKD. This CDR3 contains 15 residues. J was trimmed by 0 bases and V by 6 bases; bases with no gene match: 3. As DNA, the CDR3 is TGTGCCATCAGCACGGGACAGGGCTCTGGAAACACCATATATTTT. Translation: CAISTGQGSGNTIYF.

The chain carries TRBV28 and TRBJ2-5, with TRBD1 as a possible D gene (6 bases). V shed 9 bases and J shed 4 bases, with 12 bases lying between them. There are 12 residues in the CDR3. The germline V gene has CDR1 MDHEN and CDR2 SYDVKM. The CDR3: CASQGLGETQYF. The CDR3 nucleotides are TGTGCCAGTCAGGGGCTCGGAGAGACCCAGTACTTC.

The rearrangement joins TRBV7-3 to TRBJ2-3, with D unclear. The CDR3 is made up of 15 amino acids. Germline V gene data show CDR1 as SGHTA and CDR2 as FQGTGA. V was clipped by 5 bases and J by 0 bases, with 12 bases between them. For the CDR3, the DNA is TGTGCCAGCAGCCGTCTAGGTATCAGCACAGATACGCAGTATTTT. Its protein product is CASSRLGISTDTQYF. Combining the CDR3 with reference TRBV7-3 and TRBJ2-3 gives the whole variable domain GAGVSQTPSNKVTEKGKYVELRCDPISGHTALYWYRQSLGQGPEFLIYFQGTGAADDSGLPNDRFFAVRPEGSVSTLKIQRTERGDSAVYLCASSRLGISTDTQYFGPGTRLTVL.

The gene calls are TRBV6-5 and TRBJ1-3; D gene ambiguous. Germline CDR1 reads MNHEY; CDR2 reads SVGAGI. The length of the CDR3 is 12 residues. Trimming took 8 bases from V and 4 from J, leaving 9 bases between them. In DNA form, the CDR3 reads TGTGCCAGCGGCCGGACCGGAAACACCATATATTTT. Its translation: CASGRTGNTIYF.

The chain links TRBV13 to TRBJ1-1; D call uncertain. Per germline, CDR1 PRHDT and CDR2 FYEKMQ (reference sequence). The ends were cut back, 2 bases at V and 5 bases at J, with 9 bases in the middle. The CDR3 contains 13 residues. The CDR3: CASSLRVGTEAFF. In nucleotides, the CDR3 is TGTGCCAGCAGCTTACGGGTGGGTACTGAAGCTTTCTTT. The full variable domain, with the rest looked up from reference TRBV13 and TRBJ1-1, is AAGVIQSPRHLIKEKRETATLKCYPIPRHDTVYWYQQGPGQDPQFLISFYEKMQSDKGSIPDRFSAQQFSDYHSELNMSSLELGDSALYFCASSLRVGTEAFFGQGTRLTVV.

The chain recombines TRBV5-6 with TRBJ2-7, with 9 bases lining up with TRBD2. Germline trimming cut 3 bases from V and 1 base from J; bases unmatched to any gene: 8. Per germline, CDR1 SGHDT and CDR2 YYEEEE. The CDR3 loop spans 16 amino acids. CDR3 sequence: CASSSTGLAPSYEQYF. CDR3 DNA: TGTGCCAGCAGCTCCACCGGACTAGCGCCTTCCTACGAGCAGTACTTC.

The chain has TRBV9 and TRBJ1-5; 9 bases map to TRBD1. V shed 7 bases and J 4 bases; nucleotides not matched to a gene: 15. This CDR3 comprises 17 residues. The V gene's germline CDR1 is SGDLS and CDR2 YYNGEE. CDR3 nucleotide sequence: TGTGCCAGCGCCGAGGGCTCGGGGACAGGGTGGAATCAGCCCCAGCATTTT. It encodes CASAEGSGTGWNQPQHF.

The chain has TRBV21-1 and TRBJ2-5; TRBD1 reflects the table's D call only, with no check against the DNA. TRBV21-1 is tagged as a pseudogene. The CDR3 runs to 13 residues. The CDR3 DNA reads as TGTGCCAGCAGCGACAGGGGTTTAGAGACCCAGTACTTC. Its translation: CASSDRGLETQYF.

This clone has only one observation. J is TRBJ1-5 and V is TRBV5-1; no reliable D call. The CDR3 is 13 residues long. The germline gives CDR1 SGHRS, CDR2 YFSETQ. The ends were cut back, 5 bases at V and 3 bases at J, with 9 bases in the middle. This CDR3 reads CASRTDYNQPQHF. DNA for the CDR3: TGCGCCAGCAGAACAGACTACAATCAGCCCCAGCATTTT. Using reference TRBV5-1 and TRBJ1-5 for the parts outside the CDR3, the full variable domain is KAGVTQTPRYLIKTRGQQVTLSCSPISGHRSVSWYQQTPGQGLQFLFEYFSETQRNKGNFPGRFSGRQFSNSRSEMNVSTLELGDSALYLCASRTDYNQPQHFGDGTRLSIL.

The chain employs TRBV6-5 and TRBJ1-6, with D perhaps TRBD1 (5 bases). This CDR3 comprises 16 residues. Trimming took off 0 bases at V and 6 bases at J, with 12 bases between the two ends. Looked up from germline, CDR1 is MNHEY and CDR2 is SVGAGI. The CDR3: CASSYSTVVFNSPLHF. The DNA for the CDR3 is TGTGCCAGCAGTTACTCGACAGTTGTTTTTAATTCACCCCTCCACTTT.

The chain combines TRBV6-6 with TRBJ1-4; D remains ambiguous. CDR1 and CDR2 from the germline V gene are MNHNY and SVGAGI (reference sequence). The CDR3 is 13 amino acids. V was clipped by 1 base and J by 5 bases, with 5 bases between them. For the CDR3, the DNA is TGTGCCAGCAGTTACTTGGTAAATGAAAAACTGTTTTTT. Translation: CASSYLVNEKLFF.

V usage is TRBV15 and J usage is TRBJ1-5, with D maybe TRBD1 (6 bases). The germline V gene encodes CDR1 LNHNV and CDR2 YYDKDF (reference sequence). The ends were cut back, 6 bases at V and 4 bases at J, with 10 bases in the middle. This CDR3 has 13 residues. The CDR3 DNA sequence: TGTGCCACCAGTCCACAGGGAAATCAGCCCCAGCATTTT. Amino acids: CATSPQGNQPQHF.

The V gene is TRBV28, the J gene TRBJ1-4; D gene uncertain. Germline CDR1 reads MDHEN; CDR2 reads SYDVKM. With 8 bases removed from V and 6 bases from J, the gap between germline ends came to 7 bases. The CDR3 sequence is 11 residues long. The CDR3: CASSRDEKLFF. CDR3 DNA sequence: TGTGCCAGCTCCCGGGATGAAAAACTGTTTTTT.

V and J are TRBV10-2 and TRBJ2-2; D not certain. The CDR3 totals 14 residues. The V gene lost 0 bases and the J gene lost 2 bases, with 4 bases spanning the gap. The germline gives CDR1 WSHSY, CDR2 SAAADI. The CDR3 is CASSESKNTGELFF. CDR3 in DNA: TGCGCCAGCAGTGAGTCGAAAAACACCGGGGAGCTGTTTTTT.